The rows below give T cell receptor beta chains drawn from one sample of a study of T cell changes during pregnancy in multiple sclerosis. Libraries were prepared by immunoSEQ multiplex PCR; TCRdb keeps only in-frame clonotypes and omits some of them. This sample has 40,000 to 50,000 clones, with around nine tenths found just once. This material consisted of CD8+ T cells from peripheral blood mononuclear cells, taken in the third trimester of pregnancy. Receptors originate from a female donor with multiple sclerosis, enrolled in a pregnancy study. CDR3s include the opening cysteine and the closing phenylalanine or tryptophan. D genes are given only for firm matches. Some rows have no size entry. The others give once, few or many, or a class for an expanded clone.

v_call,clone_size,j_call,d_call,cdr3_nt,cdr3_aa
TRBV6-5,NA,TRBJ2-1,TRBD2,TGTGCCAGCAGTTCCGGGACTAGCGGGGGGGATGAGCAGTTCTTC,CASSSGTSGGDEQFF
TRBV7-8,NA,TRBJ2-2,TRBD1,TGTGCCAGCAGCGTCTGGACAGGGGACAGTGGTGGGGAGCTGTTTTTT,CASSVWTGDSGGELFF
TRBV7-8,NA,TRBJ2-7,NA,TGTGCCAGCAGCTTAGGGGCCGTCGCCGAGCAGTACTTC,CASSLGAVAEQYF
TRBV28,NA,TRBJ2-7,TRBD2,TGTGCCACCATGACCGTCGGTAGCGGGAGCTCCTACGAGCAGTACTTC,CATMTVGSGSSYEQYF
TRBV11-2,once,TRBJ1-2,NA,TGTGCCAGCAGCACACAGGGTACTGGCTACACCTTC,CASSTQGTGYTF
TRBV11-2,NA,TRBJ1-1,NA,TGTGCCAGCAGCCCAGGGACCGGACAGCTTGAAGCTTTCTTT,CASSPGTGQLEAFF
TRBV15,NA,TRBJ2-7,NA,TGTGCCACCAGCAGAGAATCCCCTTCACACTACGAGCAGCACTTC,CATSRESPSHYEQHF
TRBV27,NA,TRBJ1-2,NA,TGTGCCAGCAAACTAGGGGGTAGCTATGGCTACACCTTC,CASKLGGSYGYTF
TRBV18,NA,TRBJ2-4,NA,TGTGCCAGCTCACCACCGACGGACAGCATTCAGTACTTC,CASSPPTDSIQYF
TRBV5-1,NA,TRBJ1-5,NA,TGCGCCAGCAGCTTGGAAGCGGGTTCTCAGCCCCAGCATTTT,CASSLEAGSQPQHF
TRBV27,NA,TRBJ2-7,NA,TGTGCCAGCAGTCAGGGGCTTGGCTCCTACGAGCAGTACTTC,CASSQGLGSYEQYF
TRBV11-3,NA,TRBJ2-1,TRBD2,TGTGCCAGCAGCCCCGGTGAGGTAGCGGGGGGGCGGATTGAGCAGTTCTTC,CASSPGEVAGGRIEQFF
TRBV9,NA,TRBJ1-2,NA,TGTGCCAGCAGCGTAGAACATCAACCTTACTATGGCTACACCTTC,CASSVEHQPYYGYTF
TRBV7-8,NA,TRBJ1-2,TRBD1,TGTGCCAGCAGCTTAGGGGGACAGATGGCCTTTCTTAACTATGGCTACACCTTC,CASSLGGQMAFLNYGYTF
TRBV9,NA,TRBJ2-7,NA,TGTGCCAGCAGCGTAGCTGAGGGCTACGAGCAGTACTTC,CASSVAEGYEQYF
TRBV6-6,NA,TRBJ1-1,NA,TGTGCCAGCACCGGACAGACGAACACTGAAGCTTTCTTT,CASTGQTNTEAFF
TRBV27,NA,TRBJ2-2,NA,TGTGCCAGCGGAGGGATAAACACCGGGGAGCTGTTTTTT,CASGGINTGELFF
TRBV27,NA,TRBJ2-7,NA,TGTGCCAGCAGTTTCGGAGGGACCCACGAGCAGTACTTC,CASSFGGTHEQYF
TRBV7-9,NA,TRBJ2-1,TRBD2,TGTGCCAGCAGCTCCCTAGCGGGGTCGGGGTCCTACAATGAGCAGTTCTTC,CASSSLAGSGSYNEQFF
TRBV4-3,NA,TRBJ2-1,NA,TGCGCCAGCAGCCAGCTTACGGGCTTTCCGGCCTCGGGGGGCGATAGGAATGAGCAGTTCTTC,CASSQLTGFPASGGDRNEQFF
TRBV6-5,NA,TRBJ1-1,TRBD1,TGTGCCAGCAGTTGGGACAGGGGAGTGGAAGCTTTCTTT,CASSWDRGVEAFF
TRBV27,NA,TRBJ1-5,TRBD1,TGTGCCAGCAGTTTAGGGACAGGGAATGATCAGCCCCAGCATTTT,CASSLGTGNDQPQHF
TRBV9,NA,TRBJ2-1,TRBD1,TGTGCCAGCAGCGTAGGGATGGACAGGGCCAATGAGCAGTTCTTC,CASSVGMDRANEQFF
TRBV28,few,TRBJ2-1,TRBD2,TGTGCCAGCAGGGATAAGAGCGGGATTGAGCAGTTCTTC,CASRDKSGIEQFF
TRBV18,once,TRBJ2-5,NA,TGTGCCAGCTCAAAAGACAGGTGGGAGACCCAGTACTTC,CASSKDRWETQYF
TRBV6-5,NA,TRBJ2-7,NA,TGTGCCAGCAGTTACCAGGGGTCCTACGAGCAGTACTTC,CASSYQGSYEQYF
TRBV10-3,NA,TRBJ1-2,NA,TGTGCCATCGGATTCCGGGACATAACCCCTAACTATGGCTACACCTTC,CAIGFRDITPNYGYTF
TRBV4-3,NA,TRBJ2-1,TRBD2,TGCGCCAGCAGCCAAGGCGCTAGCGGGGGGACTTCCTCCTACAATGAGCAGTTCTTC,CASSQGASGGTSSYNEQFF